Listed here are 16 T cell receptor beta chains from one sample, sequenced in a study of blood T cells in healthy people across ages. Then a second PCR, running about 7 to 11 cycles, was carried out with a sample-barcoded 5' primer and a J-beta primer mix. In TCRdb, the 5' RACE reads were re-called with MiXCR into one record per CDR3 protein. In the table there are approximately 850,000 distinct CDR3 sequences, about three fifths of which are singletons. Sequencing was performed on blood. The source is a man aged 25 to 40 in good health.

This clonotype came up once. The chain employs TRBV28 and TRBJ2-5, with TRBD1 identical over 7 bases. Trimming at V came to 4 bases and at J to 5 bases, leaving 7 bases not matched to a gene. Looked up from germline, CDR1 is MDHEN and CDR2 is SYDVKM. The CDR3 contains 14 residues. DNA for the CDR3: TGTGCCAGCAGTTCTCAGGGGGTAGTCGAGACCCAGTACTTC. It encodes CASSSQGVVETQYF. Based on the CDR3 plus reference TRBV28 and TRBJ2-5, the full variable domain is DVKVTQSSRYLVKRTGEKVFLECVQDMDHENMFWYRQDPGLGLRLIYFSYDVKMKEKGDIPEGYSVSREKKERFSLILESASTNQTSMYLCASSSQGVVETQYFGPGTRLLVL.

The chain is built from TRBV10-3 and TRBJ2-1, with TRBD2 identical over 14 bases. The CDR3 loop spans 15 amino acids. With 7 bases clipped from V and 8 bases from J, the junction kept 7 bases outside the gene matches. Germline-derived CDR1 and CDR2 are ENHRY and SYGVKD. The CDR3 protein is CAITSGLAGGDEQFF. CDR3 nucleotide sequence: TGTGCCATCACCTCCGGACTAGCGGGAGGAGATGAGCAGTTCTTC.

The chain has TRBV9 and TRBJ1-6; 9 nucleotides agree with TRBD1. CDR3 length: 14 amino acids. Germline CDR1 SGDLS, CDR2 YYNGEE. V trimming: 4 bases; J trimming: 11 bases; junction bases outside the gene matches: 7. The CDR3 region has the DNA TGTGCCAGCAGCTTAGCGGGACAGGGAACACCCCTCCACTTT. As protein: CASSLAGQGTPLHF.

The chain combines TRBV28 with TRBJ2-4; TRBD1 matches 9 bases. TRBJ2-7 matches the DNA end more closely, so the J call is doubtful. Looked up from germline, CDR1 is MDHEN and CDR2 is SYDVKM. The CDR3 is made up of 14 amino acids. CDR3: CASSKGDRVYEQYF. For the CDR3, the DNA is TGTGCCAGCTCTAAGGGGGACAGGGTCTACGAGCAGTACTTC.

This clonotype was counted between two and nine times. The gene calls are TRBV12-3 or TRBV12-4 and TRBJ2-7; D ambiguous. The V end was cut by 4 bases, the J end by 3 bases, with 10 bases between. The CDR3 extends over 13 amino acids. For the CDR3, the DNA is TGTGCCAGCAGTTCACCCCCCCACTACGAGCAGTACTTC. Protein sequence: CASSSPPHYEQYF.

CDR3 sequence: CSATAGNQPQHF. DNA for the CDR3: TGCAGTGCTACCGCAGGCAATCAGCCCCAGCATTTT. The rearrangement uses TRBV20-1 and TRBJ1-5; no clear D. The V gene's germline CDR1 is DFQATT and CDR2 SNEGSKA (reference sequence). The CDR3 length is 12 residues. V lost 4 bases and J 2 bases, leaving 6 bases between the germline ends.

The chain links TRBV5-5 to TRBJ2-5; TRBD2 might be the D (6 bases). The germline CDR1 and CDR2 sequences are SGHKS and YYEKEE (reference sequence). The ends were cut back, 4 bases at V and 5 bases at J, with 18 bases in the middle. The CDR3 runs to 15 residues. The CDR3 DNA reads TGTGCCAGCAGCCCGACGGATTTAGCGGCTGAGACCCAGTACTTC. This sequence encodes CASSPTDLAAETQYF.

The CDR3, as DNA: TGTGCCAGCAGATTCCCGGGACAGGGATTCAATGAGCAGTTCTTC. Its translation: CASRFPGQGFNEQFF. The gene calls are TRBV7-3 and TRBJ2-1; 9 nucleotides match TRBD1. The V segment lost 6 bases and the J segment 6 bases; nucleotides outside the gene matches: 9. The CDR3 extends over 15 amino acids. CDR1 SGHTA and CDR2 FQGTGA come from the germline V gene.

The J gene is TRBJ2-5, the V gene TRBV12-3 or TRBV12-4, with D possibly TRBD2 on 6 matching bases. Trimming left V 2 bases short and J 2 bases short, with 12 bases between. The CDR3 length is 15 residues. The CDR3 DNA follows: TGTGCCAGCAGTTTATTTATTAGCGGACAAGAGACCCAGTACTTC. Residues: CASSLFISGQETQYF.

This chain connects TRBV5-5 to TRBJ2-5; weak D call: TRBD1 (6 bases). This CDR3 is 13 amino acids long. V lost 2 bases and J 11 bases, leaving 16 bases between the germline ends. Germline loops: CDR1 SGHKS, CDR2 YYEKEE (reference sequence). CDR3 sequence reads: CASSFGVEGEQYF. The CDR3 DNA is TGTGCCAGCAGCTTTGGGGTAGAGGGGGAGCAGTACTTC.

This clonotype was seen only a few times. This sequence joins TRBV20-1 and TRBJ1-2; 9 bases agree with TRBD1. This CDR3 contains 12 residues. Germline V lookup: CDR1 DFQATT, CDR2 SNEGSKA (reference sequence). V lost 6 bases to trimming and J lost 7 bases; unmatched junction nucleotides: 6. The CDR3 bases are TGCAGTGCCGGCACAGGGGGCAGTGGCTACACCTTC. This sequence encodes CSAGTGGSGYTF.

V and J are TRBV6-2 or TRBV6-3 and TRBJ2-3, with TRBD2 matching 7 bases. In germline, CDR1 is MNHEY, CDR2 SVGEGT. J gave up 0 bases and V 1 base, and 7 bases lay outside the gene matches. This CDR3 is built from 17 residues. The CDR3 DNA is TGTGCCAGCAGTTACTTCCTCCTAGCGGCTAGCACAGATACGCAGTATTTT. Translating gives CASSYFLLAASTDTQYF.

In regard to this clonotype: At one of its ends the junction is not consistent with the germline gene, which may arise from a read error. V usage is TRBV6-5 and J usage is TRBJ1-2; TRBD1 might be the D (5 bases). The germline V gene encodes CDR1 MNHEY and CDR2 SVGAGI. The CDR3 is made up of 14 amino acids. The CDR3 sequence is CASRPRGFPYDYTF. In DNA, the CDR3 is TGTGCCAGCAGACCACGGGGGTTTCCATATGACTACACCTTC.

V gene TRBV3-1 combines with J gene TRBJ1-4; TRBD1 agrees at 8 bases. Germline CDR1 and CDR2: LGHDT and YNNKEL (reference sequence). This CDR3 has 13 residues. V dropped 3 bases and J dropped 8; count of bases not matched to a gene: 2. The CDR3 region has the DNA TGTGCCAGCAGCCAGACAGGGGTCGAAAAACTGTTTTTT. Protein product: CASSQTGVEKLFF.

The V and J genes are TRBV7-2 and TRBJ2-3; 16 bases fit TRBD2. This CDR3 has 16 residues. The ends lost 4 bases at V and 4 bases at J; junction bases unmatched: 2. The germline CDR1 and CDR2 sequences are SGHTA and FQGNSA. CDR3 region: CASSSGLAGGSDTQYF. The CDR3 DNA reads TGTGCCAGCAGCTCGGGACTAGCGGGGGGGTCAGATACGCAGTATTTT. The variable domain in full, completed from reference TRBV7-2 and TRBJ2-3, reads GAGVSQSPSNKVTEKGKDVELRCDPISGHTALYWYRQSLGQGLEFLIYFQGNSAPDKSGLPSDRFSAERTGGSVSTLTIQRTQQEDSAVYLCASSSGLAGGSDTQYFGPGTRLTVL.

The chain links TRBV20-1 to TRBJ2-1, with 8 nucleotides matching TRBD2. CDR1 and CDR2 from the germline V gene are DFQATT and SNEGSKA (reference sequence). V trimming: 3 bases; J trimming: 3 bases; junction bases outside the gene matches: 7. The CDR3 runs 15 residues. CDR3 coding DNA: TGCAGTGCTAGCGGGATAGCGGGGCTCTACAATGAGCAGTTCTTC. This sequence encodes CSASGIAGLYNEQFF.